The present TCR beta chain was sequenced within a study of blood T cells in healthy people across ages. The V and J ends lost 0 bases and 7 bases, in that order; junction bases with no gene match: 5. CDR1 is SGHRS and CDR2 is YFSETQ in the germline V gene. The CDR3 is 15 amino acids. General study findings and limits: Strong correlation was found linking TCR beta diversity to naive T cell percentage. Researchers said unsorted PBMCs prevented a conclusive naive versus antigen-experienced comparison.

Primed by a sample-barcoded 5' primer and a J-beta primer mix, a second PCR proceeded for roughly 7 to 11 cycles. TCRdb re-derived calls from the 5' RACE reads in MiXCR, one entry per CDR3 protein. Counted here are 600,000 to 850,000 distinct CDR3 sequences, approximately 43% occurring once; the ten biggest clones make up approximately 22%. Healthy Russian Caucasian donors spanned ages about 6 to 95 years. To note about this clonotype: Its antigen is currently unknown.

The sequenced sample consisted of blood. The chain uses TRBV5-1 and TRBJ2-1; TRBD2 matches at 9 bases. This receptor was taken from a woman aged 60-75 years in good health. CDR3 bases: TGCGCCAGCAGCTTGGAAGCGGGGGGTGATAATGAGCAGTTCTTC. Translating gives CASSLEAGGDNEQFF.